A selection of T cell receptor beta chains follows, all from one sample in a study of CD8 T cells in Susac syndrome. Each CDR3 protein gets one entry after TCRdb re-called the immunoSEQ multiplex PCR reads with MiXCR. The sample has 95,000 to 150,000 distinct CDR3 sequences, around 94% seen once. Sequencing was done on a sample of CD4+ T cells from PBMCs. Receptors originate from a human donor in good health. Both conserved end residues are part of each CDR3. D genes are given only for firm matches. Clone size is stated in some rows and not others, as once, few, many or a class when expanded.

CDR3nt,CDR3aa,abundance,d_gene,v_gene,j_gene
TGTGCCAGCAGTCAAGGGACAGGAGGAGACCTCACCTACGAGCAGTACTTC,CASSQGTGGDLTYEQYF,.,TRBD1,TRBV12-3/TRBV12-4,TRBJ2-7
TGTGCCAGCAGCTTAGTGGCAACAGGGGAGACATATGGCTACACCTTC,CASSLVATGETYGYTF,.,TRBD1,TRBV11-2,TRBJ1-2
TGTGCCAGCAGCTTAGCCCCGTTTAGGACGGGTCCTTACGAGCAGTACTTC,CASSLAPFRTGPYEQYF,.,.,TRBV7-8,TRBJ2-7
TGCAGTGCTAGGCGGCTAGCGGGAGCCAATGAGCAGTTCTTC,CSARRLAGANEQFF,.,TRBD2,TRBV20-1,TRBJ2-1
TGTGCCAGTAGTACCTTGGCTAGCGGGATGTACGAGCAGTACTTC,CASSTLASGMYEQYF,.,TRBD2,TRBV19,TRBJ2-7
TGTGCCAGCAGCCTCAGGGATAGGGCCAACGTCCTGACTTTC,CASSLRDRANVLTF,.,.,TRBV3-1,TRBJ2-6
TGTGCCAGCAGCTTTAGGCAAGGAAACGAGCAGTACTTC,CASSFRQGNEQYF,.,.,TRBV5-6,TRBJ2-7
TGTGCTAGTGGTTCGACACAGGGGACTGAAGCTTTCTTT,CASGSTQGTEAFF,once,TRBD1,TRBV12-5,TRBJ1-1
TGCGCCAGCAGCTTGGGGCAGCCGGGCGATGAGCAGTTCTTC,CASSLGQPGDEQFF,.,.,TRBV5-1,TRBJ2-1
TGCGCCAGCAGCCAAGAACAGAGCACAGATACGCAGTATTTT,CASSQEQSTDTQYF,.,.,TRBV4-3,TRBJ2-3
TGCAGCGTTGGAAAGGGGGGTGGCACTGAAGCTTTCTTT,CSVGKGGGTEAFF,.,.,TRBV29-1,TRBJ1-1
TGTGCCAGCAGCCCCGGGACAGAGGCGAACACTGAAGCTTTCTTT,CASSPGTEANTEAFF,.,TRBD1,TRBV6-5,TRBJ1-1
TGTGCCAGCAGCCAAGATCCGGGAGGAGGAGAGACCCAGTACTTC,CASSQDPGGGETQYF,.,TRBD2,TRBV3-1,TRBJ2-5
TGCAGCGTTGAAGGGGGGCCTGGAATGGTGGGCACTGAAGCTTTCTTT,CSVEGGPGMVGTEAFF,.,.,TRBV29-1,TRBJ1-1
TGTGCCAGCAGTGTCGACGTGAACACTGAAGCTTTCTTT,CASSVDVNTEAFF,.,.,TRBV2,TRBJ1-1
TGTGCCAGCAGTTACTCGGAAAAACTGTTTTTT,CASSYSEKLFF,.,.,TRBV6-2/TRBV6-3,TRBJ1-4
TGTGCCAGCAGCCGCGTTAGCGGGAGGCCTTACGAGCAGTACTTC,CASSRVSGRPYEQYF,few,TRBD2,TRBV12-3/TRBV12-4,TRBJ2-7
TGCGCCAGCAGCCAGGGGTACGGGACAGCGAATGAAAAACTGTTTTTT,CASSQGYGTANEKLFF,.,TRBD1,TRBV4-1,TRBJ1-4
TGCAGTGCTAGAGATCGGGGGACAGGAACTATGAACACTGAAGCTTTCTTT,CSARDRGTGTMNTEAFF,.,TRBD1,TRBV20-1,TRBJ1-1
TGTGCCAGCATTGGGGCAGGGGGCACTGAAGCTTTCTTT,CASIGAGGTEAFF,.,TRBD1,TRBV27,TRBJ1-1
TGCTCCCGGGTAGACCAAACAGATACGCAGTATTTT,CSRVDQTDTQYF,.,.,TRBV23-1,TRBJ2-3
TGTGCCAGCACCCCTGGCGGCAGGGGAGGAACTGAAGCTTTCTTT,CASTPGGRGGTEAFF,.,.,TRBV5-4,TRBJ1-1
TGTGCCAGCAGCCAAACAGGGGTCAGCACCGGGGAGCTGTTTTTT,CASSQTGVSTGELFF,.,TRBD1,TRBV12-3/TRBV12-4,TRBJ2-2
TGTGCCTGGAAAAAGGCGGCTACAGGAGATGGCTACACCTTC,CAWKKAATGDGYTF,once,.,TRBV30,TRBJ1-2
TGTGCCAGCAGGGACCCTAATCAGCCCCAGCATTTT,CASRDPNQPQHF,.,.,TRBV27,TRBJ1-5
TGTGCCAGCTCACCACCAAACCGGGGGAGGAACACCGGGGAGCTGTTTTTT,CASSPPNRGRNTGELFF,.,.,TRBV18,TRBJ2-2
TGCAGCTCGAGGGGGCCAGCTAACTATGGCTACACCTTC,CSSRGPANYGYTF,.,TRBD1,TRBV29-1,TRBJ1-2
TGCAGCGTTGAAACTAGGAGTTACGAGCAGTACTTC,CSVETRSYEQYF,once,.,TRBV29-1,TRBJ2-7
TGTGCCAGCAGCTCGGACAGGGCCGCGAACACCGGGGAGCTGTTTTTT,CASSSDRAANTGELFF,once,TRBD1,TRBV7-9,TRBJ2-2
TGTGCCAGCAGTTCACAGGGGCCAGGGTCCAACCATCAGCCCCAGCATTTT,CASSSQGPGSNHQPQHF,.,TRBD1,TRBV2,TRBJ1-5
TGTGCCAGCAGCCCTTTTGACTCTGGGGCCAACGTCCTGACTTTC,CASSPFDSGANVLTF,.,.,TRBV2,TRBJ2-6
TGCGCCAGCAGCCAGTCTCAGGGATACCAAGAGACCCAGTACTTC,CASSQSQGYQETQYF,.,.,TRBV4-3,TRBJ2-5
TGTGCCAGCAGCTCATGGACGAAATACGAGCAGTACTTC,CASSSWTKYEQYF,.,.,TRBV7-2,TRBJ2-7
TGTGCCAGTGTGGCGGGCAGGGGGGATGAAAAACTGTTTTTT,CASVAGRGDEKLFF,.,TRBD1,TRBV12-3/TRBV12-4,TRBJ1-4
TGTGCCAGCAGCTCCTCCCCCGCGGGCAGATTCGTGGCCCAAGAGACCCAGTACTTC,CASSSSPAGRFVAQETQYF,once,.,TRBV7-2,TRBJ2-5
TGTGCCAGCAGTTACGTCCAGGTAACGTTCTTC,CASSYVQVTFF,.,.,TRBV6-2/TRBV6-3,TRBJ2-1
TGTGCCAGCAGCAAACTTGCTAGCGGGAGCCCCGGGGAGCTGTTTTTT,CASSKLASGSPGELFF,once,.,TRBV21-1,TRBJ2-2
TGTGCCAGCAGGAGGGAACTCAGGGGCGAGCAGTACTTC,CASRRELRGEQYF,.,.,TRBV2,TRBJ2-7
TGCAGCCATGGGGGTGGCGGATCCTATGGCTACACCTTC,CSHGGGGSYGYTF,.,.,TRBV29-1,TRBJ1-2
TGTGCCAGCAGTCCCCACGGACAAATCTCTGGAAACACCATATATTTT,CASSPHGQISGNTIYF,once,.,TRBV6-1,TRBJ1-3
TGTGCCAGCAGCCCTCAGCGGGGACCCCTCAATGAGCAGTTCTTC,CASSPQRGPLNEQFF,.,TRBD2,TRBV3-1,TRBJ2-1
TGTGCCAGCAGCCAAGTTGCAGGGGGTTACACTGAAGCTTTCTTT,CASSQVAGGYTEAFF,.,TRBD1,TRBV3-1,TRBJ1-1
TGCAGTGCTGGAGATTATCGGGCCGGGGAGCTGTTTTTT,CSAGDYRAGELFF,.,.,TRBV20-1,TRBJ2-2
TGTGCCAGCAGCTCGGACAGTAGCAATCAGCCCCAGCATTTT,CASSSDSSNQPQHF,.,.,TRBV6-2/TRBV6-3,TRBJ1-5
TGTGCCAGCAGTTTGGGGATTAGGAGTCCAACTAATGAAAAACTGTTTTTT,CASSLGIRSPTNEKLFF,.,.,TRBV12-3/TRBV12-4,TRBJ1-4
TGCAGTGCACCGACGGCAGGGACAGGGAACACTGAAGCTTTCTTT,CSAPTAGTGNTEAFF,.,TRBD1,TRBV20-1,TRBJ1-1